The next 20 T cell receptor beta chains were all read from a single sample in a study of post-analysis software for immune sequencing data. The study, taken as a whole, reports: The five TRBV segments detected at higher frequency in patients than in controls included TRBV5-6, TRBV5-1 and TRBV20-1.

Their cognate antigens are unknown. The authors incorporated unique molecular identifiers into the TCR beta cDNA libraries. Each CDR3 protein gets one entry after TCRdb re-called the PCR reads with MiXCR. The sample has approximately 460,000 distinct CDR3 sequences; roughly 45% are singletons. The sample comprised blood. These receptors were taken from a girl aged 10-17 years with multiple sclerosis.

On this clonotype itself: A read error may produce the germline difference seen at one junction end. This chain connects TRBV7-8 to TRBJ1-5, with D perhaps matching TRBD1 (6 bases). CDR1 and CDR2 (germline): SGHVS, FQNEAQ. The CDR3 is 16 amino acids. Written as DNA, the CDR3 is TGTGCCTGCAGCTCCGATACGGGGGCGCAAGGTCAGCCCCAGCATTTT. Translation: CACSSDTGAQGQPQHF.

The rearrangement joins TRBV12-3 or TRBV12-4 to TRBJ1-2; the D is unclear. This CDR3 region has 13 residues. V dropped 6 bases and J dropped 6 bases, with 14 bases sitting between them. As DNA, the CDR3 is TGTGCCAGCAGCCACATAGGCGGGGATGGCTACACCTTC. Encoded protein: CASSHIGGDGYTF.

The chain couples TRBV27 to TRBJ2-7; D not certain. CDR3 size: 12 residues. Trimming cost V 8 bases and J 2 bases, with 10 bases left between them. CDR1 and CDR2 from the germline V gene are MNHEY and SMNVEV (reference sequence). CDR3 loop: CASGPGTYEQYF. The CDR3 DNA reads TGTGCCAGCGGACCAGGCACCTACGAGCAGTACTTC.

This clonotype appeared a few times. The chain is built from TRBV29-1 and TRBJ2-1; D remains ambiguous. The germline V gene encodes CDR1 SQVTM and CDR2 ANQGSEA. The CDR3 is 13 amino acids. Trimming stripped 5 bases from V and 2 bases from J, with 10 bases between. CDR3 DNA sequence: TGCAGCGTTATGGAGATCCCCTACAATGAGCAGTTCTTC. This codes for CSVMEIPYNEQFF.

V is TRBV7-2 and J is TRBJ2-7, with D possibly matching TRBD1 (8 bases). This CDR3 is 15 amino acids long. Germline loops: CDR1 SGHTA, CDR2 FQGNSA. V was pared by 5 bases and J by 7 bases, with 21 bases between. The CDR3 DNA sequence: TGTGCCAGCAGCGCCCACAGGGGGGGCCTAGGAGAGCAGTACTTC. Encoded protein: CASSAHRGGLGEQYF.

The genes are TRBV11-2 and TRBJ1-2; no clear D gene. The germline V and J ends were trimmed by 2 bases and 4 bases, with 11 bases remaining between them. The germline V gene encodes CDR1 SGHAT and CDR2 FQNNGV. The CDR3 length is 14 residues. CDR3 nucleotide sequence: TGTGCCAGCAGCTTAAAGGTTAACTTCTATGGCTACACCTTC. As protein: CASSLKVNFYGYTF.

The rearrangement uses TRBV18 and TRBJ2-7; possibly TRBD1 for D (5 bases). Germline CDR1 reads KGHSH; CDR2 reads LQKENI. CDR3 length: 15 amino acids. The V end lost 2 bases, the J end lost 4 bases, and 15 bases lay between the germline ends. CDR3 in DNA: TGTGCCAGCTCACCATCTGCTCTCAGGGCTTACGAGCAGTACTTC. Encoded protein: CASSPSALRAYEQYF.

This chain connects TRBV27 to TRBJ2-7; D not resolved. Germline V gives CDR1 MNHEY, CDR2 SMNVEV (reference sequence). CDR3 size: 11 residues. Trimming removed 5 bases from V and 5 bases from J, with 7 bases in between. Written as DNA, the CDR3 is TGTGCCAGCAGTGGATGGAACGAGCAGTACTTC. The encoded protein is CASSGWNEQYF.

This chain uses TRBV12-3 or TRBV12-4 with TRBJ1-6, with 7 bases identical to TRBD1. The CDR3 sequence is 13 residues long. J gave up 6 bases and V 6 bases, and 2 bases lay outside the gene matches. This CDR3 is CASSRDSNSPLHF. The CDR3 DNA sequence: TGTGCCAGCAGCCGGGACAGTAATTCACCCCTCCACTTT.

The chain uses TRBV20-1 and TRBJ2-3, with a possible D match to TRBD1 (6 bases). Germline CDR1 and CDR2: DFQATT and SNEGSKA (reference sequence). The CDR3 contains 14 residues. With 3 bases removed from V and 4 bases from J, the gap between germline ends came to 14 bases. The CDR3 is CSARDSRYPDTQYF. The CDR3 region has the DNA TGCAGTGCTAGGGACAGTCGGTACCCAGATACGCAGTATTTT.

Only a few counts were recorded for this clonotype. CDR3 sequence: CASSLLQGAETQYF. The CDR3, as DNA: TGTGCCAGCAGTTTATTACAGGGGGCCGAGACCCAGTACTTC. The chain is built from TRBV28 and TRBJ2-7, with 9 nucleotides matching TRBD1. TRBJ2-5 explains the end of the DNA better; the J call may be wrong. Germline-derived CDR1 and CDR2 are MDHEN and SYDVKM. The CDR3 is 14 amino acids.

The rearrangement links TRBV20-1 to TRBJ2-3; either TRBD1 or TRBD2 may fit D (6 bases each). With 6 bases removed from V and 8 bases from J, the gap between germline ends came to 27 bases. CDR3 length: 16 amino acids. Germline CDR1 and CDR2: DFQATT and SNEGSKA (reference sequence). In nucleotides, the CDR3 is TGCAGTGCCCAGAAGGGGGGAGGCCCCTATGCCGGTACGCAGTATTTT. Its protein product is CSAQKGGGPYAGTQYF.

As for this clonotype: The junction differs from germline at one of its ends, possibly a read error. The genes are TRBV20-1 and TRBJ2-7, with TRBD2 identical over 13 bases. Germline V gives CDR1 DFQATT, CDR2 SNEGSKA (reference sequence). This CDR3 region has 17 residues. The CDR3 protein is CSARIAGTSGTYNEQYF. CDR3 nucleotide sequence: TGCAGTGCTAGAATAGCTGGGACTAGCGGGACCTACAATGAGCAGTACTTT.

The chain recombines TRBV12-3 or TRBV12-4 with TRBJ2-1; maybe TRBD1 (5 bases). Trimming removed 5 bases at V and 4 bases at J, with 9 bases between. The CDR3 is 13 amino acids. The CDR3 loop reads CASSQRQYNEQFF. The CDR3 DNA reads TGTGCCAGCAGTCAACGACAGTACAATGAGCAGTTCTTC.

This CDR3 is CASATSSSYEQYF. The CDR3 DNA is TGCGCCAGCGCCACTTCGAGCTCCTACGAGCAGTACTTC. This chain links TRBV5-1 with TRBJ2-7; no definite D call. Trimming pared 7 bases from V and 0 bases from J, leaving 11 bases between. Germline V gene lookup returns CDR1 SGHRS and CDR2 YFSETQ. This CDR3 has 13 amino acids.

The rearrangement uses TRBV6-1 and TRBJ2-2; 8 nucleotides line up with TRBD1. V was clipped by 6 bases and J by 3 bases; unmatched bases: 0. This CDR3 has 13 amino acids. Germline V gives CDR1 MNHNS, CDR2 SASEGT. The CDR3 sequence: CASRTGDTGELFF. In nucleotides, the CDR3 is TGTGCCAGCAGGACAGGGGACACCGGGGAGCTGTTTTTT.

V and J are TRBV4-3 and TRBJ2-3, with D maybe TRBD1 (6 bases). The CDR3 totals 19 residues. Deletions cut 0 bases from V and 6 bases from J, with 25 bases between. Germline V gene lookup returns CDR1 LGHNA and CDR2 YSLEER. This CDR3 reads CASSQDWAGERGLSDTQYF. DNA of the CDR3: TGCGCCAGCAGCCAAGATTGGGCAGGGGAGCGTGGGCTGAGCGATACGCAGTATTTT.

This chain joins TRBV20-1 and TRBJ2-1; 9 positions agree with TRBD1. J was trimmed by 3 bases and V by 6 bases; bases with no gene match: 9. This CDR3 region has 15 residues. Looked up from germline, CDR1 is DFQATT and CDR2 is SNEGSKA (reference sequence). In DNA, the CDR3 is TGCAGTGCCAATGCCGCGACAGGGGGCTACAATGAGCAGTTCTTC. The encoded protein is CSANAATGGYNEQFF.

The J gene is TRBJ2-7, the V gene TRBV3-1; 7 bases line up with TRBD1. With V trimmed by 0 bases and J by 6 bases, 8 bases remained unmatched. The CDR3 is made up of 15 amino acids. Per germline, CDR1 LGHDT and CDR2 YNNKEL (reference sequence). This chain's CDR3 is CASSQDWETGSEQYF. CDR3 in DNA: TGTGCCAGCAGCCAAGATTGGGAGACAGGGAGCGAGCAGTACTTC.

The chain has TRBV28 and TRBJ2-7; tentatively, D is TRBD2 (6 bases). V lost 7 bases and J 1 base, leaving 14 bases between the germline ends. Germline V gives CDR1 MDHEN, CDR2 SYDVKM. The CDR3 consists of 14 residues. CDR3: CASKLAGTSYEQYF. The CDR3 coding sequence is TGTGCCAGCAAACTGGCAGGGACTTCCTACGAGCAGTACTTC.